The sequence of this T cell receptor (beta chain) was determined in a study of human T cells and chemical hapten exposure. About the research overall: Upper-back patches of 0.01% DPC were read at 6 days. Study results and limitations: Patch test score rose with PT1 expanded TCR count, significant at thresholds 8, 16 and 32, not 4.

Turning to this clonotype: Its target is unknown.

Stated time point: patch test 2, 6 weeks after DPC sensitization. Sample treatment: therapeutic diphenylcyclopropenone sensitization with weekly scalp DPC. Sample donors consisted of patients with alopecia, aged 18 to 70 years, who were suitable for DPC. Germline V lookup: CDR1 MNHEY, CDR2 SVGEGT. The J segment lost 7 bases and the V segment lost 6 bases, leaving 6 bases of the junction unmatched. There are 13 residues in the CDR3. TCRdb reprocessed the RACE reads with MiXCR, giving one entry per CDR3 protein. The sample contains some 90,000 distinct CDR3 sequences, roughly 10% of which appear only once.

The receptor comes from a middle-aged woman with alopecia areata. Some clones in this sample may be carry-over from other donors' samples. The genes are TRBV6-2 or TRBV6-3 and TRBJ1-5; 7 nucleotides agree with TRBD1. Sequencing was performed on whole blood, taken in connection with sensitization to the hapten diphenylcyclopropenone (DPC). CDR3 in amino acids: CASRTQGRQPQHF. DNA for the CDR3: TGTGCCAGCAGAACACAGGGGAGGCAGCCCCAGCATTTT.